Below are 15 T cell receptor beta chains sequenced from a single sample in a study of blood T cell repertoires in COVID-19. The data were produced by immunoSEQ multiplex PCR, yet TCRdb's version contains in-frame clones alone and is incomplete. The table lists 200,000 to 250,000 clones, 82% of them singletons. Sequencing used PBMCs or T cells enriched from blood (not recorded which). The receptors originated from a woman aged 55-69 years who had recovered from COVID-19.

The genes are TRBV11-2 and TRBJ1-1; D is unclear. V was trimmed by 2 bases and J by 0 bases, leaving 4 bases between them. This CDR3 comprises 13 residues. Germline CDR1 reads SGHAT; CDR2 reads FQNNGV. The CDR3 coding sequence is TGTGCCAGCAGCTTATCAGTGAACACTGAAGCTTTCTTT. Protein: CASSLSVNTEAFF. Complete variable domain (other parts from reference TRBV11-2 and TRBJ1-1): EAGVAQSPRYKIIEKRQSVAFWCNPISGHATLYWYQQILGQGPKLLIQFQNNGVVDDSQLPKDRFSAERLKGVDSTLKIQPAKLEDSAVYLCASSLSVNTEAFFGQGTRLTVV.

The J gene is TRBJ1-2, the V gene TRBV7-8; TRBD1 matches at 8 bases. The CDR3 has 16 residues. CDR1 is SGHVS and CDR2 is FQNEAQ in the germline V gene. V lost 1 base, J lost 8 bases, and 12 bases stayed unmatched. The CDR3, as DNA: TGTGCCAGCAGCTTAGTGGAAAAGGACAGGGTGGGCGGCTACACCTTC. As protein: CASSLVEKDRVGGYTF.

Comments on this clone: Other DNA sequences in the same sample also yield this CDR3. This rearrangement joins TRBV11-3 to TRBJ2-7; 8 bases are a match to TRBD1. V dropped 5 bases and J dropped 3; count of bases not matched to a gene: 6. The CDR3 is 14 amino acids. Germline CDR1 is SGHNT and CDR2 is YENEEA. The CDR3 DNA sequence: TGTGCCAGCAGCCTAGGGGACAGGAGCTACGAGCAGTACTTC. This sequence encodes CASSLGDRSYEQYF.

This chain links TRBV7-3 with TRBJ2-6; 8 nucleotides match TRBD1. The CDR3 sequence is 15 residues long. Germline CDR1 SGHTA, CDR2 FQGTGA. The junction had 2 bases not matched to a gene; V was cut back by 5 bases and J by 2 bases. The CDR3 loop is CASSQDRAGANVLTF. The CDR3 nucleotides read TGTGCCAGCAGCCAGGACAGGGCTGGGGCCAACGTCCTGACTTTC.

The chain links TRBV12-3 or TRBV12-4 to TRBJ2-7; perhaps TRBD2 as D (6 bases). V lost 4 bases and J lost 5, with 9 bases in between. The CDR3 extends over 12 amino acids. The CDR3 coding sequence is TGTGCCAGCAGTTCGGGCGGGAACGAGCAGTACTTC. Translated: CASSSGGNEQYF.

V usage is TRBV4-3 and J usage is TRBJ2-7; 9 bases align to TRBD2. V gave up 0 bases and J gave up 3 bases; unmatched junction bases: 18. Germline assignment: CDR1 LGHNA and CDR2 YSLEER. The CDR3 consists of 20 residues. DNA of the CDR3: TGCGCCAGCAGCCAAGACCTAACTAGGGGCGGGGGGGCCAGTTTCTACGAGCAGTACTTC. This sequence encodes CASSQDLTRGGGASFYEQYF.

The chain joins TRBV10-1 to TRBJ2-6; the D gene is possibly TRBD2 (6 bases). Germline CDR1 WNHNN, CDR2 SYGVQD (reference sequence). V dropped 2 bases and J dropped 4 bases, with 12 bases sitting between them. This CDR3 contains 16 residues. Here the CDR3 reads CASSEGTGAGANVLTF. Written as DNA, the CDR3 is TGCGCCAGCAGTGAGGGTACGGGAGCAGGGGCCAACGTCCTGACTTTC.

V and J are TRBV10-3 and TRBJ1-5; no clear D. Germline assignment: CDR1 ENHRY and CDR2 SYGVKD. The CDR3 is 14 amino acids. V dropped 2 bases and J dropped 2 bases, with 7 bases sitting between them. The CDR3 protein is CAISEGGGNQPQHF. The CDR3 DNA is TGTGCCATCAGTGAGGGTGGAGGCAATCAGCCCCAGCATTTT.

This chain connects TRBV7-3 to TRBJ2-5; 12 positions match TRBD1. CDR3 length: 16 amino acids. From germline, CDR1 is SGHTA and CDR2 FQGTGA. The V gene end was trimmed by 3 bases and the J gene end by 5 bases; junction bases not matched to a gene: 7. As DNA, the CDR3 is TGTGCCAGCAGCTTTTTCGGGACAGGGGGCCTGGAGACCCAGTACTTC. Encoded protein: CASSFFGTGGLETQYF.

This chain uses TRBV23-1 with TRBJ1-1; a possible D gene is TRBD1 (6 bases). TRBV23-1 is reported as an ORF; its role is uncertain. CDR3 size: 14 residues. With 2 bases removed from V and 3 bases from J, the gap between germline ends came to 10 bases. CDR3 sequence (DNA): TGCGCCAGCAGTCAACAGGGGTTGGACACTGAAGCTTTCTTT. Protein sequence: CASSQQGLDTEAFF.

This clone was picked up a small number of times. V gene TRBV9 combines with J gene TRBJ1-1; TRBD1 is a possible D gene (6 bases). The CDR3 extends over 19 amino acids. Trimming left V 0 bases short and J 0 bases short, with 21 bases between. CDR1 and CDR2 from the germline V gene are SGDLS and YYNGEE. CDR3 in amino acids: CASSVAIPKTGALNTEAFF. The CDR3 DNA reads TGTGCCAGCAGCGTAGCGATACCCAAGACAGGCGCCCTGAACACTGAAGCTTTCTTT.

This clone appeared a few times. This sequence joins TRBV6-2 or TRBV6-3 and TRBJ1-6; the match to TRBD1 covers 10 bases. Germline CDR1 reads MNHEY; CDR2 reads SVGEGT. There are 16 residues in the CDR3. V gave up 5 bases and J gave up 6 bases; unmatched junction bases: 7. CDR3 region: CASSRTGTGANSPLHF. CDR3 sequence (DNA): TGTGCCAGCAGTCGAACCGGGACAGGGGCTAATTCACCCCTCCACTTT.

The V call is TRBV11-2, the J call TRBJ2-5; weak D call: TRBD2 (5 bases). Germline assignment: CDR1 SGHAT and CDR2 FQNNGV. The length of the CDR3 is 16 residues. V was shortened by 1 base and J by 2 bases, with 14 bases between the two germline ends. In DNA form, the CDR3 reads TGTGCCAGCAGCTTAGGGGTCAGGAGGAGACAAGAGACCCAGTACTTC. This gives the protein CASSLGVRRRQETQYF.

The V call is TRBV6-4, the J call TRBJ1-2; no firm D call. The CDR3 consists of 15 residues. Deletions cut 4 bases from V and 0 bases from J, with 12 bases between. Germline V gene sequence: CDR1 MRHNA, CDR2 SNTAGT. CDR3 nucleotide sequence: TGTGCCAGCAGTGTTGGGGTCGGGGCTAACTATGGCTACACCTTC. It translates to CASSVGVGANYGYTF.

This chain uses TRBV7-2 with TRBJ2-3, with 8 bases identical to TRBD2. The CDR3 has 18 residues. The germline gives CDR1 SGHTA, CDR2 FQGNSA. The V segment lost 1 base and the J segment 0 bases; nucleotides outside the gene matches: 9. The CDR3 nucleotides read TGTGCCAGCAGCTTAGGGTTTCTGAGCGGGGGAAGCACAGATACGCAGTATTTT. It specifies CASSLGFLSGGSTDTQYF.